This T cell receptor (beta chain) was recorded in a study of shared clonotypes between healthy human individuals. CD45RO negativity and positive selection for CCR7 defined naive CD8 cells, a population that excluded terminally differentiated effector memory CD45RA+ cells. Some clones are missing from TCRdb's copy, which holds only in-frame ones; the method was immunoSEQ multiplex PCR. The repertoire has 2 million or so clones, about 94% of them found once; the top ten carry 1.1%. The sequenced material came from naive CD8+ T cells sorted from blood. The source of this sequence is a man in his late teens or twenties in good health.

The CDR3 region has the DNA TGTGCCAGCTCACCACCGCGGAGGGGCACAGATTTCGGGGAGCTGTTTTTT. Its translation: CASSPPRRGTDFGELFF. The chain joins TRBV18 to TRBJ2-2; TRBD2 is a possible D gene (6 bases). The V and J ends lost 0 bases and 7 bases respectively, with 18 bases between them. The CDR3 sequence is 17 residues long. Germline V lookup: CDR1 KGHSH, CDR2 LQKENI.